A single sample is the source of the 30 T cell receptor beta chains below, sequenced in a study of molecular identifiers for immune sequencing clone quantification (dated by TCRdb to 2017 to 2018). The library was generated by PCR. Data came from a NextSeq 500. TCRdb took the public reads, trimmed them with fastp at Q25, ran MiXCR for clone calling and kept in-frame beta chains. One record per CDR3 amino acid sequence lists the most common genes and DNA. Recorded for this sample are 460,000 or so distinct CDR3 sequences; about a quarter of them occurred a single time. The top ten constitute 0.76% of the sample. Material for sequencing was naive CD8+ T cells from blood, with Jurkat cell RNA spiked in. According to the study, the label for this sample's cell subset or site signals: FACS-sorted CD8+CD4-CCR7+CD45RA+ naive T cells. The origin of the receptors is a human donor in good health. Some libraries in this study had Jurkat cell RNA spiked in.

Ten or more counts support this clonotype. The chain's CDR3 is CASSLLEGSNEQFF. CDR3 nucleotides: TGTGCCAGCAGTTTATTGGAGGGAAGCAATGAGCAGTTCTTC. V is TRBV28 and J is TRBJ2-1; possible D gene TRBD2, 6 bases. The V gene lost 1 base and the J gene lost 6 bases, with 10 bases spanning the gap. CDR1 is MDHEN and CDR2 is SYDVKM in the germline V gene. The length of the CDR3 is 14 residues.

The chain employs TRBV7-2 and TRBJ2-5; 10 bases align to TRBD1. Germline CDR1 and CDR2: SGHTA and FQGNSA. Losses at the gene ends were 5 bases for V and 5 bases for J; bases not matched to a gene: 8. This CDR3 region has 15 residues. In nucleotides, the CDR3 is TGTGCCAGCAGCCGGAGACAGGGGGCTGGGGAGACCCAGTACTTC. Translated: CASSRRQGAGETQYF.

Details on this clonotype: This may be a read error, as it is one base from a much larger clone. The chain employs TRBV5-5 and TRBJ1-5; D uncertain. Germline CDR1 SGHKS, CDR2 YYEKEE (reference sequence). This CDR3 has 15 amino acids. The CDR3: CASGLIGEVHQPQHF. The DNA for the CDR3 is TGTGCCAGCGGCTTAATAGGAGAGGTACATCAGCCCCAGCATTTT.

This clonotype has at least ten counts. In nucleotides, the CDR3 is TGTGCCAGCAGCCCAGGTTCTTTTGCCTCTGAAGCTTTCTTT. This encodes CASSPGSFASEAFF. The chain couples TRBV6-2 or TRBV6-3 to TRBJ1-1; no clear D. This CDR3 spans 14 amino acids. Germline loops: CDR1 MNHEY, CDR2 SVGEGT. Trimming shortened V by 6 bases and J by 6 bases, and 17 bases separated the two germline ends.

A remark on this clonotype: A much larger clonotype is one base distant, so this may be a read error. The V call is TRBV25-1, the J call TRBJ2-5, with D possibly called TRBD1 or TRBD2 (5 bases each). The CDR3 runs 13 residues. The germline V and J ends were trimmed by 3 bases and 5 bases, with 10 bases remaining between them. Per germline, CDR1 MGHDK and CDR2 SYGVNS. This chain's CDR3 is CASSESWGETQYF. The CDR3 DNA reads TGTGCCAGCAGTGAGTCCTGGGGGGAGACCCAGTACTTC.

At least ten counts were recorded for this clonotype. This sequence joins TRBV6-5 and TRBJ2-7, with D possibly being TRBD1 or TRBD2 (6 bases each). CDR1 and CDR2 (germline): MNHEY, SVGAGI. Trimming took off 7 bases at V and 2 bases at J, with 15 bases between the two ends. The CDR3 sequence is 14 residues long. CDR3 sequence: CASTEGGTAYEQYF. The CDR3 DNA is TGTGCCAGCACAGAGGGGGGTACGGCCTACGAGCAGTACTTC.

About this clonotype: A single base separates this from a much larger clone, so it may be a read error. The rearrangement links TRBV7-2 to TRBJ2-6; D gene uncertain. There are 15 residues in the CDR3. Trimming removed 1 base at V and 2 bases at J, with 6 bases between. The germline gives CDR1 SGHTA, CDR2 FQGNSA. CDR3 protein: CASSLDGTGANVLTF. CDR3 coding DNA: TGTGCCAGCAGCTTAGACGGCACTGGGGCCAACGTCCTGACTTTC. The variable domain in full, with the rest retrieved from reference TRBV7-2 and TRBJ2-6, is GAGVSQSPSNKVTEKGKDVELRCDPISGHTALYWYRQSLGQGLEFLIYFQGNSAPDKSGLPSDRFSAERTGGSVSTLTIQRTQQEDSAVYLCASSLDGTGANVLTFGAGSRLTVL.

Concerning this clonotype itself: This may come from a read error, since a much larger clone is one base off. The gene calls are TRBV11-2 and TRBJ2-5; no clear D. The CDR3 sequence is 14 residues long. Germline V lookup: CDR1 SGHAT, CDR2 FQNNGV. The CDR3 bases are TGTACCAGCAGCTCGTGGACGGTCCAAGAGACCCAGTACTTC. Translation: CTSSSWTVQETQYF. Supplemented by reference TRBV11-2 and TRBJ2-5, the full variable domain reads EAGVAQSPRYKIIEKRQSVAFWCNPISGHATLYWYQQILGQGPKLLIQFQNNGVVDDSQLPKDRFSAERLKGVDSTLKIQPAKLEDSAVYLCTSSSWTVQETQYFGPGTRLLVL.

Turning to this clonotype: This clone may be a read error of a much larger clone one base away. This sequence joins TRBV6-2 or TRBV6-3 and TRBJ1-5, with D hard to call. There are 13 residues in the CDR3. Germline V gene data show CDR1 as MNHEY and CDR2 as SVGEGT. CDR3 residues: CASSYWGNPPQHF. CDR3 in DNA: TGTGCCAGCAGTTACTGGGGTAATCCGCCCCAGCATTTT.

With regard to this clonotype: Germline and junction disagree at one end, which may indicate a read error. The chain couples TRBV9 to TRBJ2-5; D is possibly TRBD2 (5 bases). Looked up from germline, CDR1 is SGDLS and CDR2 is YYNGEE. The CDR3 runs 14 residues. The CDR3 loop reads CASSAPGFPETQYF. CDR3 DNA sequence: TGTGCCAGCAGCGCCCCGGGATTTCCGGAGACACAGTACTTC. Drawing the rest from reference TRBV9 and TRBJ2-5, the complete variable domain is DSGVTQTPKHLITATGQRVTLRCSPRSGDLSVYWYQQSLDQGLQFLIQYYNGEERAKGNILERFSAQQFPDLHSELNLSSLELGDSALYFCASSAPGFPETQYFGPGTRLLVL.

The chain couples TRBV27 to TRBJ2-5; TRBD2 matches 13 bases. V trimming: 4 bases; J trimming: 5 bases; junction bases outside the gene matches: 7. Germline V gene data show CDR1 as MNHEY and CDR2 as SMNVEV (reference sequence). This CDR3 contains 16 residues. CDR3 DNA sequence: TGTGCCAGCAGTTCTCCCGGGACTAGCGGGGTGGAGACCCAGTACTTC. The encoded protein is CASSSPGTSGVETQYF.

Concerning this clonotype itself: With a much larger clone just one base away, this may be a read error. V and J are TRBV7-2 and TRBJ1-1; maybe TRBD1 (5 bases). This CDR3 is built from 15 residues. The germline CDR1 and CDR2 sequences are SGHTA and FQGNSA. The CDR3 DNA is TGTGCCAACAGCTTCTTCCAGGATGGGGGGACTGAAGCTTTCTTT. Translating it yields CANSFFQDGGTEAFF.

To note about this clonotype: Being one base from a much bigger clone, this may be a read error. The chain couples TRBV23-1 to TRBJ1-2, with D perhaps TRBD1 (5 bases). TRBV23-1 has ORF status, its function being uncertain. This CDR3 is built from 14 residues. CDR3 protein: CASSPWDGHYGCTF. The CDR3 DNA reads as TGCGCCAGCAGTCCCTGGGACGGACACTATGGCTGCACCTTC.

This clonotype was recorded a few times. V gene TRBV24-1 combines with J gene TRBJ1-1; D not resolved. Germline V CDR1 and CDR2: KGHDR, SFDVKD. V was pared by 1 base and J by 6 bases, with 8 bases between. There are 13 residues in the CDR3. CDR3 DNA: TGTGCCACCAGTGATTTTCAGGATTCTGAAGCTTTCTTT. This codes for CATSDFQDSEAFF.

This clonotype was counted a few times. The rearrangement links TRBV27 to TRBJ2-7; D gene uncertain. In germline, CDR1 is MNHEY, CDR2 SMNVEV (reference sequence). Trimming took off 4 bases at V and 2 bases at J, with 9 bases between the two ends. The length of the CDR3 is 13 residues. CDR3 sequence: CASSSTNTYEQYF. The CDR3 DNA sequence: TGTGCCAGCAGTTCGACAAACACCTACGAGCAGTACTTC.

The chain employs TRBV25-1 and TRBJ2-7; no clear D gene. The V gene's germline CDR1 is MGHDK and CDR2 SYGVNS. The CDR3 loop spans 16 amino acids. Between the trimmed V and J ends, which lost 3 bases and 3 bases, there was a span of 18 bases. Here the CDR3 DNA reads TGTGCCAGCAGTGATCCAGGAGACGGAAAAAGCTACGAGCAGTACTTC. Protein product: CASSDPGDGKSYEQYF.

The chain carries TRBV20-1 and TRBJ2-7; D unresolved. CDR1 is DFQATT, CDR2 SNEGSKA, per germline (reference sequence). This CDR3 is 14 amino acids long. The V end lost 4 bases, the J end lost 0 bases, and 13 bases lay between the germline ends. CDR3 loop: CSAKDRRNSYEQYF. The CDR3 DNA reads TGCAGTGCTAAAGATCGCAGAAACTCCTACGAGCAGTACTTC.

This clonotype was recorded a few times. The chain has TRBV7-2 and TRBJ2-3; D is undetermined. The CDR3 sequence is 15 residues long. Germline V lookup: CDR1 SGHTA, CDR2 FQGNSA. Trimming left V 1 base short and J 5 bases short, with 13 bases between. CDR3: CASSLGVGLVDTQYF. In nucleotides, the CDR3 is TGTGCCAGCAGCTTAGGGGTGGGTTTGGTAGATACGCAGTATTTT. The variable domain in full, with the rest retrieved from reference TRBV7-2 and TRBJ2-3, is GAGVSQSPSNKVTEKGKDVELRCDPISGHTALYWYRQSLGQGLEFLIYFQGNSAPDKSGLPSDRFSAERTGGSVSTLTIQRTQQEDSAVYLCASSLGVGLVDTQYFGPGTRLTVL.

This clonotype was recorded a few times. This sequence joins TRBV9 and TRBJ2-7; tentatively, D is TRBD1 or TRBD2 (6 bases each). V shed 0 bases and J shed 0 bases, with 10 bases lying between them. Per the germline V gene, CDR1 is SGDLS and CDR2 is YYNGEE. The CDR3 length is 15 residues. CDR3: CASSVDGGHSYEQYF. The DNA of the CDR3 is TGTGCCAGCAGCGTAGACGGGGGACACTCCTACGAGCAGTACTTC.

The sample holds a few counts of this clonotype. J is TRBJ2-3 and V is TRBV7-9, with TRBD2 matching 14 bases. The germline V gene encodes CDR1 SEHNR and CDR2 FQNEAQ (reference sequence). This CDR3 contains 15 residues. Trimming removed 5 bases from V and 6 bases from J; junction bases left unmatched: 4. The CDR3 sequence is CASSTRTSGRDTQYF. CDR3 nucleotide sequence: TGTGCCAGCAGCACTAGGACTAGCGGGAGGGATACGCAGTATTTT.

Concerning this clonotype itself: It may be a read error: a sequence one base away is much more abundant. CDR3 in amino acids: CASSHRGGRSPLYF. CDR3 DNA sequence: TGTGCCAGCAGCCACAGAGGGGGGCGTTCACCCCTCTACTTT. The chain employs TRBV28 and TRBJ1-6, with a weak D call TRBD1 (6 bases). Germline V gene data show CDR1 as MDHEN and CDR2 as SYDVKM. This CDR3 is built from 14 residues.

This clonotype showed up just a few times. This CDR3 is CASSIDPGVTEAFF. As DNA, the CDR3 is TGTGCCAGTAGTATAGATCCAGGGGTCACTGAAGCTTTCTTT. The rearrangement uses TRBV19 and TRBJ1-1, with a weak D call TRBD1 (6 bases). V lost 0 bases, J lost 4 bases, and 9 bases lay in between. The CDR3 spans 14 residues. Germline CDR1 reads LNHDA; CDR2 reads SQIVND (reference sequence).

The table lists this clonotype with a count of one. A read error may account for a junction end that differs from germline. V gene TRBV27 combines with J gene TRBJ2-7; 8 nucleotides line up with TRBD2. Germline V gene sequence: CDR1 MNHEY, CDR2 SMNVEV (reference sequence). This CDR3 has 14 amino acids. As DNA, the CDR3 is TGTGCTAGCAGTTACGGGGGGGGGAGCGCCGAGCAGTACTTC. This gives the protein CASSYGGGSAEQYF.

A remark on this clonotype: A clone one base away is much larger, so this may be a read error. The CDR3 end shows no conserved phenylalanine or tryptophan, and so a read error is likely. CDR3 sequence reads: CASSPTANEKLFL. DNA for the CDR3: TGTGCCAGCAGCCCGACGGCTAATGAAAAACTGTTTCTT. J is TRBJ1-4 and V is TRBV5-3; D gene unclear. TRBV5-3 is annotated as an ORF whose role is uncertain. Deletions cut 8 bases from V and 3 bases from J, with 11 bases between. The CDR3 consists of 13 residues.

The chain couples TRBV4-1 to TRBJ1-2; D unclear. Germline assignment: CDR1 MGHRA and CDR2 YSYEKL. V shed 0 bases and J shed 4 bases, with 9 bases lying between them. The CDR3 length is 14 residues. CDR3 DNA: TGCGCCAGCAGCCAAGATAGTATACTCTATGGCTACACCTTC. It specifies CASSQDSILYGYTF.

The V gene is TRBV6-1, the J gene TRBJ2-3, with 13 bases identical to TRBD2. V gave up 3 bases and J gave up 7 bases; unmatched junction bases: 7. Per the germline V gene, CDR1 is MNHNS and CDR2 is SASEGT. The CDR3 runs 16 residues. The CDR3 here is CASSDPGLAGVNTQYF. In DNA form, the CDR3 reads TGTGCCAGCAGTGACCCTGGACTAGCGGGGGTAAATACGCAGTATTTT.

The chain joins TRBV4-2 to TRBJ2-1, with D possibly being TRBD2 (6 bases). Trimming left V 7 bases short and J 6 bases short, with 10 bases between. Per germline, CDR1 LGHNA and CDR2 YNFKEQ. This CDR3 region has 12 residues. The CDR3 is CASKTSFNEQFF. For the CDR3, the DNA is TGTGCCAGCAAGACTAGTTTCAATGAGCAGTTCTTC.

This chain links TRBV13 with TRBJ2-7; the D gene is possibly TRBD2 (5 bases). Germline V gene sequence: CDR1 PRHDT, CDR2 FYEKMQ (reference sequence). The CDR3 totals 17 residues. V was cut by 3 bases and J by 0 bases, with 18 bases left in between. The DNA for the CDR3 is TGTGCCAGCAGCTTCCCCCCGCCCGGAGGACTCTCCTACGAGCAGTACTTC. This gives the protein CASSFPPPGGLSYEQYF.

This clonotype was recorded at least ten times. The rearrangement joins TRBV7-9 to TRBJ2-3; D unclear. The CDR3 is made up of 14 amino acids. V was pared by 5 bases and J by 3 bases, with 12 bases between. The germline V gene has CDR1 SEHNR and CDR2 FQNEAQ (reference sequence). The CDR3: CASSGSWSTDTQYF. The DNA of the CDR3 is TGTGCCAGCAGCGGTAGTTGGTCAACAGATACGCAGTATTTT.

The J gene is TRBJ2-7, the V gene TRBV2; 10 bases line up with TRBD2. In germline, CDR1 is SNHLY, CDR2 FYNNEI. The junction had 9 bases not matched to a gene; V was cut back by 7 bases and J by 0 bases. The CDR3 loop spans 16 amino acids. CDR3 sequence (DNA): TGTGCCAGCATGATGACTAGCGGGTTCCGCTCCTACGAGCAGTACTTC. Translating it yields CASMMTSGFRSYEQYF.